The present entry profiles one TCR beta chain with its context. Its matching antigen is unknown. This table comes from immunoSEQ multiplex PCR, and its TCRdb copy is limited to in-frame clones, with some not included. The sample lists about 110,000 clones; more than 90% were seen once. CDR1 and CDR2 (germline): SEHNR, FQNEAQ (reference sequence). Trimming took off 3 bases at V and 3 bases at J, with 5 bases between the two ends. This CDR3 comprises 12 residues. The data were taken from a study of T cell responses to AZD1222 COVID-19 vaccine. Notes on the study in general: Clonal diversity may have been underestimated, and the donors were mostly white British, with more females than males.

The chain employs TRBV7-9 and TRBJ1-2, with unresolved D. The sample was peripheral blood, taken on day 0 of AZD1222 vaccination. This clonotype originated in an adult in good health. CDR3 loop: CASSFSHYGYTF. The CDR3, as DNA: TGTGCCAGCAGCTTCTCTCACTATGGCTACACCTTC.